This T cell receptor (beta chain) originates from a study of human T cells and chemical hapten exposure. Study-wide context: TCR yields per sample varied mostly from small pooled library volume differences.

Study-level results: Donors had alopecia, so their immune response may differ from healthy people's. It was expanded TCRs that formed significantly more large CDR3 similarity clusters than controls did.

Time point denoted: patch test 2, 6 weeks after DPC sensitization. Treatment meaning: therapeutic diphenylcyclopropenone sensitization with weekly scalp DPC. TCRdb used MiXCR to reprocess the RACE reads, holding one entry per CDR3 protein. The table includes 75,000 to 90,000 distinct CDR3 sequences, about 10% detected once. There are many counts of this clonotype. The antigen is not known. The sequence derives from a woman in her fifties or sixties with alopecia areata. Some clones in this sample may be carry-over from other donors' samples. The sequenced sample was whole blood, obtained in connection with sensitization to the hapten diphenylcyclopropenone (DPC).

The CDR3 bases are TGCAGCGTTGAAAGCCCGGACACTGAAGCTTTCTTT. Amino acid sequence: CSVESPDTEAFF. The V and J genes are TRBV29-1 and TRBJ1-1; no definite D call. Per germline, CDR1 SQVTM and CDR2 ANQGSEA. Trimming removed 2 bases from V and 3 bases from J, with 7 bases in between. The CDR3 is 12 amino acids.